The 2 T cell receptor beta chains below come from one sample, sequenced in a study of blood T cell repertoires in COVID-19. Libraries were prepared by immunoSEQ multiplex PCR; TCRdb keeps only in-frame clonotypes and omits some of them. The profile shows about 70,000 clones, about 91% of them singletons. Sequencing was performed on peripheral blood. These receptors originate from a woman in her seventies with acute or convalescent COVID-19.

V and J are TRBV7-9 and TRBJ2-3, with TRBD2 matching 7 bases. The germline V gene has CDR1 SEHNR and CDR2 FQNEAQ (reference sequence). V dropped 4 bases and J dropped 4; count of bases not matched to a gene: 11. The CDR3 extends over 16 amino acids. The CDR3 bases are TGTGCCAGCAGCTCGGAACCGGGACTACGAGCAGATACGCAGTATTTT. This sequence encodes CASSSEPGLRADTQYF.

This chain connects TRBV11-2 to TRBJ1-2; a weak D match, TRBD1 (6 bases). Germline V gene data show CDR1 as SGHAT and CDR2 as FQNNGV. The CDR3 has 15 residues. Trimming took 4 bases from V and 4 from J, leaving 16 bases between them. The CDR3 sequence: CASSSYRDTSYGYTF. CDR3 coding DNA: TGTGCCAGCAGCTCCTACAGGGATACCTCCTATGGCTACACCTTC.